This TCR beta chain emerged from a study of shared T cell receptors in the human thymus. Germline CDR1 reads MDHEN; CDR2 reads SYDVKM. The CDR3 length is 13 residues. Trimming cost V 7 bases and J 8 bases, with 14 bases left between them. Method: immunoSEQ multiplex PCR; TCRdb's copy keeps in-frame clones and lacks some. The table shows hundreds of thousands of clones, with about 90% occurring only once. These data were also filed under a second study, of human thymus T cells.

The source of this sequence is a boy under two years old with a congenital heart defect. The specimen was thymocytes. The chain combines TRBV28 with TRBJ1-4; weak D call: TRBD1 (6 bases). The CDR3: CASMRGRGEKLFF. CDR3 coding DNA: TGTGCCAGCATGCGGGGGAGGGGGGAAAAACTGTTTTTT.